The 32 T cell receptor beta chains presented below share a single source sample, sequenced in a study of shared clonotypes between healthy human individuals. Profiling relied on immunoSEQ multiplex PCR, and the TCRdb table lists in-frame clones only, not all of them. The sample contains about 480,000 clones, 60% to 80% of which appear only once. Specimen: PBMCs. These receptors were collected from a woman aged 40 to 55 in good health. Some clones in this sample may be carry-over from other donors' samples.

This clone was observed a single time. This chain connects TRBV18 to TRBJ1-4; D is uncertain. Germline loops: CDR1 KGHSH, CDR2 LQKENI. The ends were cut back, 2 bases at V and 7 bases at J, with 11 bases in the middle. This CDR3 is 14 amino acids long. Here the CDR3 reads CASSPSGRGEKLFF. CDR3 nucleotides: TGTGCCAGCTCACCATCTGGCCGAGGTGAAAAACTGTTTTTT.

The V gene is TRBV4-3, the J gene TRBJ1-1; TRBD1 matches 7 bases. Germline lookup yields CDR1 LGHNA and CDR2 YSLEER. There are 14 residues in the CDR3. V was clipped by 0 bases and J by 10 bases; unmatched bases: 8. The CDR3 protein is CASSQDLQGDAAFF. As DNA, the CDR3 is TGCGCCAGCAGCCAAGATCTTCAGGGGGACGCAGCTTTCTTT.

This sequence joins TRBV4-1 and TRBJ2-2; TRBD1 aligns across 8 bases. CDR1 is MGHRA and CDR2 is YSYEKL in the germline V gene. The CDR3 is 16 amino acids. V shed 1 base and J 5 bases; nucleotides not matched to a gene: 6. As DNA, the CDR3 is TGCGCCAGCAGCCAAGTTCAGGGGGCTTGGACCGGGGAGCTGTTTTTT. It encodes CASSQVQGAWTGELFF.

This clone was counted once. This sequence joins TRBV6-6 and TRBJ2-7; D may be TRBD1 (6 bases). The germline V gene has CDR1 MNHNY and CDR2 SVGAGI (reference sequence). With 2 bases removed from V and 4 bases from J, the gap between germline ends came to 15 bases. The CDR3 extends over 15 amino acids. CDR3 sequence: CASSYGTGNLYEQYF. The CDR3 DNA reads TGTGCCAGCAGTTACGGAACAGGGAACCTATACGAGCAGTACTTC.

The chain is built from TRBV7-9 and TRBJ1-2, with D hard to call. In germline, CDR1 is SEHNR, CDR2 FQNEAQ (reference sequence). This CDR3 contains 13 residues. Deletions cut 1 base from V and 5 bases from J, with 8 bases between. CDR3 protein: CASSLGATYGYTF. CDR3 nucleotide sequence: TGTGCCAGCAGCTTAGGGGCTACTTATGGCTACACCTTC.

V usage is TRBV5-1 and J usage is TRBJ2-4, with D tentatively TRBD1 (6 bases). Trimming left V 4 bases short and J 5 bases short, with 10 bases between. CDR3 length equals 13 residues. Germline-derived CDR1 and CDR2 are SGHRS and YFSETQ. CDR3 in DNA: TGCGCCAGCAGCACCGGGACACAAAACATTCAGTACTTC. Translation: CASSTGTQNIQYF. The full variable domain, in which reference TRBV5-1 and TRBJ2-4 provide the parts outside the CDR3, is KAGVTQTPRYLIKTRGQQVTLSCSPISGHRSVSWYQQTPGQGLQFLFEYFSETQRNKGNFPGRFSGRQFSNSRSEMNVSTLELGDSALYLCASSTGTQNIQYFGAGTRLSVL.

The chain uses TRBV7-2 and TRBJ2-5, with D maybe TRBD1 (5 bases). Trimming stripped 5 bases from V and 2 bases from J, with 12 bases between. Looked up from germline, CDR1 is SGHTA and CDR2 is FQGNSA. The CDR3 has 14 residues. CDR3 nucleotide sequence: TGTGCCAGCAGCCCAGGACACGCACAAGAGACCCAGTACTTC. Residues: CASSPGHAQETQYF.

The gene calls are TRBV18 and TRBJ2-1, with D perhaps assigned TRBD1 or TRBD2 (7 bases each). CDR1 and CDR2 (germline): KGHSH, LQKENI. The V gene lost 3 bases and the J gene lost 6 bases, with 15 bases spanning the gap. The CDR3 runs 15 residues. CDR3 DNA sequence: TGTGCCAGCTCACCGACAGGGACGGGGGGCAATGAGCAGTTCTTC. It codes for CASSPTGTGGNEQFF. Based on the CDR3 plus reference TRBV18 and TRBJ2-1, the full variable domain is NAGVMQNPRHLVRRRGQEARLRCSPMKGHSHVYWYRQLPEEGLKFMVYLQKENIIDESGMPKERFSAEFPKEGPSILRIQQVVRGDSAAYFCASSPTGTGGNEQFFGPGTRLTVL.

This clone has just a few counts. The CDR3 DNA sequence: TGTGCCAGCAGCTTAGGAGCGGGAGTGAACAATGAGCAGTTCTTC. Translating gives CASSLGAGVNNEQFF. This rearrangement joins TRBV7-9 to TRBJ2-1, with 8 bases lining up with TRBD2. In germline, CDR1 is SEHNR, CDR2 FQNEAQ (reference sequence). Unmatched junction bases numbered 4, after V lost 1 base and J lost 5 bases. The CDR3 has 15 amino acids.

The V gene is TRBV7-6, the J gene TRBJ2-2; 9 bases are a match to TRBD1. The CDR3 extends over 16 amino acids. The germline V gene has CDR1 SGHVS and CDR2 FNYEAQ. With 5 bases clipped from V and 0 bases from J, the junction kept 4 bases outside the gene matches. This CDR3 is CASSPGQGANTGELFF. The CDR3 bases are TGTGCCAGCAGCCCGGGACAGGGTGCGAACACCGGGGAGCTGTTTTTT.

CDR3 DNA: TGTGCCAGCAGCATTGGGACATTTGAAAGCACCATATATTTT. This translates into CASSIGTFESTIYF. The chain uses TRBV5-6 and TRBJ1-3; D is perhaps TRBD1 (6 bases). Germline CDR1 SGHDT, CDR2 YYEEEE. This CDR3 spans 14 amino acids. Trimming left V 4 bases short and J 9 bases short, with 17 bases between.

V and J are TRBV11-2 and TRBJ2-1; unclear D gene. V was shortened by 0 bases and J by 8 bases, with 11 bases between the two germline ends. Germline V lookup: CDR1 SGHAT, CDR2 FQNNGV. The CDR3 is made up of 14 amino acids. CDR3 nucleotides: TGTGCCAGCAGCTTAGATAGGAACCATGATGAGCAGTTCTTC. It codes for CASSLDRNHDEQFF.

The CDR3 is CASSRAGQGGNQPQHF. CDR3 DNA sequence: TGTGCCAGTAGTAGAGCGGGACAGGGCGGCAATCAGCCCCAGCATTTT. This chain joins TRBV19 and TRBJ1-5, with 9 bases aligning to TRBD1. The CDR3 is 16 residues long. V lost 4 bases, J lost 2 bases, and 6 bases stayed unmatched. CDR1 and CDR2 (germline): LNHDA, SQIVND (reference sequence).

Concerning this clone: One end of the junction does not line up with germline, which may come from a read error. At the DNA level, this CDR3 is encoded by other sequences in the same sample as well. V is TRBV6-6 and J is TRBJ1-3, with unresolved D. Germline V gene data show CDR1 as MNHNY and CDR2 as SVGAGI (reference sequence). The CDR3 is 12 amino acids. The CDR3 coding sequence is TGTGCCAGCAGAACGTCTGGGAACACCATATATTTT. Translation gives CASRTSGNTIYF.

This rearrangement joins TRBV21-1 to TRBJ2-1; TRBD2, the table's D call, was not compared with the DNA. TRBV21-1 is marked as a pseudogene. This CDR3 is 21 amino acids long. The CDR3 DNA reads TGTGCCAGCAGCAAAGGGGGGAGGGGAGCGGGAGGGCCTAGGACCTACAATGAGCAGTTCTTC. Translated: CASSKGGRGAGGPRTYNEQFF.

V usage is TRBV5-8 and J usage is TRBJ1-3, with unresolved D. The CDR3 is 13 residues long. V lost 6 bases, J lost 3 bases, and 10 bases lay in between. CDR1 SGHTS and CDR2 YDEGEE come from the germline V gene. In DNA form, the CDR3 reads TGTGCCAGCAACCCGGGAATTGGAAACACCATATATTTT. Translated, it gives CASNPGIGNTIYF. Variable domain in full (rest from reference TRBV5-8 and TRBJ1-3): EAGVTQSPTHLIKTRGQQATLRCSPISGHTSVYWYQQALGLGLQFLLWYDEGEERNRGNFPPRFSGRQFPNYSSELNVNALELEDSALYLCASNPGIGNTIYFGEGSWLTVV.

This chain joins TRBV2 and TRBJ1-2, with D possibly being TRBD1 (6 bases). There are 13 residues in the CDR3. Germline-derived CDR1 and CDR2 are SNHLY and FYNNEI. The V gene lost 6 bases and the J gene lost 3 bases, with 11 bases spanning the gap. CDR3: CASSNRVDYGYTF. DNA for the CDR3: TGTGCCAGCAGCAACAGGGTGGACTATGGCTACACCTTC. The full variable domain, in which reference TRBV2 and TRBJ1-2 provide the parts outside the CDR3, is EPEVTQTPSHQVTQMGQEVILRCVPISNHLYFYWYRQILGQKVEFLVSFYNNEISEKSEIFDDQFSVERPDGSNFTLKIRSTKLEDSAMYFCASSNRVDYGYTFGSGTRLTVV.

A single count supports this clone. The rearrangement uses TRBV5-1 and TRBJ1-1; 8 nucleotides match TRBD1. The ends lost 0 bases at V and 0 bases at J; junction bases unmatched: 10. The CDR3 is 18 residues long. Germline assignment: CDR1 SGHRS and CDR2 YFSETQ. CDR3 in DNA: TGCGCCAGCAGCTTGGTGGGGACAGGAGTCTTATTGAACACTGAAGCTTTCTTT. Protein product: CASSLVGTGVLLNTEAFF.

The chain carries TRBV10-3 and TRBJ1-5; maybe TRBD1 (5 bases). Germline lookup yields CDR1 ENHRY and CDR2 SYGVKD. The CDR3 is 13 residues long. Trimming pared 6 bases from V and 7 bases from J, leaving 13 bases between. The CDR3 DNA reads as TGTGCCATCAGACGGGGACTAGAGCAGCCCCAGCATTTT. As protein: CAIRRGLEQPQHF.

The J gene is TRBJ1-4, the V gene TRBV19; D is perhaps TRBD1 (5 bases). The CDR3 runs to 16 residues. Germline loops: CDR1 LNHDA, CDR2 SQIVND (reference sequence). With 9 bases removed from V and 0 bases from J, the gap between germline ends came to 17 bases. The CDR3 bases are TGTGCCAGCCGGGATCTTGGGGCCGCAACTAATGAAAAACTGTTTTTT. Its protein is CASRDLGAATNEKLFF.

The J gene is TRBJ2-1, the V gene TRBV7-3, with D perhaps assigned TRBD1 or TRBD2 (7 bases each). In germline, CDR1 is SGHTA, CDR2 FQGTGA. Deletions cut 4 bases from V and 5 bases from J, with 15 bases between. The CDR3 covers 15 residues. CDR3 protein: CASSSLRGGHNEQFF. As DNA, the CDR3 is TGTGCCAGCAGCTCCCTCAGGGGGGGACACAATGAGCAGTTCTTC.

The V call is TRBV6-1, the J call TRBJ2-7, with D unresolved. The V end was cut by 8 bases, the J end by 0 bases, with 11 bases between. CDR3 size: 13 residues. The germline CDR1 and CDR2 sequences are MNHNS and SASEGT. Here the CDR3 DNA reads TGTGCCAGCCACGACCCTTTCTCCTACGAGCAGTACTTC. It is translated as CASHDPFSYEQYF.

The rearrangement uses TRBV30 and TRBJ2-7; the D is unclear. This CDR3 spans 13 amino acids. CDR1 and CDR2 (germline): GTSNPN, SVGIG (reference sequence). Trimming took off 5 bases at V and 5 bases at J, with 16 bases between the two ends. CDR3 DNA: TGTGCCTGGGGTTTCTACCAGCGCCACGAGCAGTACTTC. Amino acid sequence: CAWGFYQRHEQYF.

This clone was seen only once. The rearrangement joins TRBV7-9 to TRBJ2-5; no firm D call. V dropped 1 base and J dropped 5 bases, with 11 bases sitting between them. This CDR3 spans 14 amino acids. CDR1 SEHNR and CDR2 FQNEAQ come from the germline V gene (reference sequence). In DNA, the CDR3 is TGTGCCAGCAGCTTAGTATCGCTGGTGGAGACCCAGTACTTC. Residues: CASSLVSLVETQYF.

This clone was seen only once. V usage is TRBV29-1 and J usage is TRBJ2-1, with D possibly matching TRBD2 (6 bases). Trimming removed 4 bases from V and 6 bases from J, with 10 bases in between. This CDR3 has 12 amino acids. Germline V gives CDR1 SQVTM, CDR2 ANQGSEA. The CDR3 sequence is CSVGRAGNEQFF. In DNA form, the CDR3 reads TGCAGCGTTGGGAGGGCAGGCAATGAGCAGTTCTTC.

Of note for this clone: Other DNA sequences in this specimen translate into the identical CDR3. In DNA form, the CDR3 reads TGTGCCAGCAGTTTTGGAGGGACAAGCACAGATACGCAGTATTTT. Its protein product is CASSFGGTSTDTQYF. The V call is TRBV28, the J call TRBJ2-3, with D perhaps given as TRBD1 or TRBD2 (6 bases each). Germline V CDR1 and CDR2: MDHEN, SYDVKM. The CDR3 contains 15 residues. Trimming pared 3 bases from V and 0 bases from J, leaving 10 bases between. The full variable domain, in which reference TRBV28 and TRBJ2-3 provide the parts outside the CDR3, is DVKVTQSSRYLVKRTGEKVFLECVQDMDHENMFWYRQDPGLGLRLIYFSYDVKMKEKGDIPEGYSVSREKKERFSLILESASTNQTSMYLCASSFGGTSTDTQYFGPGTRLTVL.

J is TRBJ1-4 and V is TRBV2, with D unresolved. The germline V gene encodes CDR1 SNHLY and CDR2 FYNNEI. V lost 5 bases and J 0 bases, leaving 10 bases between the germline ends. The CDR3 runs to 15 residues. CDR3 sequence: CASSTGFATNEKLFF. For the CDR3, the DNA is TGTGCCAGCAGTACCGGATTCGCAACTAATGAAAAACTGTTTTTT. Combining the CDR3 with reference TRBV2 and TRBJ1-4 gives the whole variable domain EPEVTQTPSHQVTQMGQEVILRCVPISNHLYFYWYRQILGQKVEFLVSFYNNEISEKSEIFDDQFSVERPDGSNFTLKIRSTKLEDSAMYFCASSTGFATNEKLFFGSGTQLSVL.

The chain has TRBV7-3 and TRBJ2-2, with TRBD2 as a possible D gene (6 bases). This CDR3 region has 12 residues. The V and J ends lost 3 bases and 7 bases respectively, with 6 bases between them. CDR1 is SGHTA and CDR2 is FQGTGA in the germline V gene. The CDR3, as DNA: TGTGCCAGCAGCTTTAGCGGCGGGGAGCTGTTTTTT. Protein sequence: CASSFSGGELFF.

In the case of this clone: A much larger clone lies one base from this, so it may be a read error. This sequence joins TRBV7-3 and TRBJ2-1, with TRBD2 matching over 11 bases. V lost 5 bases, J lost 6 bases, and 3 bases stayed unmatched. CDR1 and CDR2 (germline): SGHTA, FQGTGA. CDR3 length equals 14 residues. CDR3 residues: CASSQGLAANEQFF. Written as DNA, the CDR3 is TGTGCCAGCAGCCAGGGACTAGCGGCCAATGAGCAGTTCTTC. Using reference TRBV7-3 and TRBJ2-1 for the parts outside the CDR3, the full variable domain is GAGVSQTPSNKVTEKGKYVELRCDPISGHTALYWYRQSLGQGPEFLIYFQGTGAADDSGLPNDRFFAVRPEGSVSTLKIQRTERGDSAVYLCASSQGLAANEQFFGPGTRLTVL.

The chain uses TRBV27 and TRBJ2-3; D is perhaps TRBD2 (6 bases). Germline CDR1 is MNHEY and CDR2 is SMNVEV (reference sequence). This CDR3 comprises 15 residues. Trimming pared 2 bases from V and 3 bases from J, leaving 12 bases between. The CDR3 is CASSLRGTWTDTQYF. The CDR3 bases are TGTGCCAGCAGTTTACGGGGGACCTGGACAGATACGCAGTATTTT.

For the CDR3, the DNA is TGTGCCAGCAGTAACGGGAGGGGAAGTCGGACTGAAGCTTTCTTT. Protein product: CASSNGRGSRTEAFF. The V gene is TRBV6-5, the J gene TRBJ1-1, with D perhaps matching TRBD1 (5 bases). CDR3 size: 15 residues. CDR1 is MNHEY and CDR2 is SVGAGI in the germline V gene. Trimming took off 5 bases at V and 5 bases at J, with 18 bases between the two ends.

The chain is built from TRBV9 and TRBJ2-2, with D possibly matching TRBD2 (6 bases). Germline assignment: CDR1 SGDLS and CDR2 YYNGEE. The CDR3 extends over 17 amino acids. Trimming left V 2 bases short and J 0 bases short, with 14 bases between. Here the CDR3 reads CASSVPAGRTNTGELFF. CDR3 DNA: TGTGCCAGCAGCGTCCCGGCGGGGAGGACGAACACCGGGGAGCTGTTTTTT. The variable domain in full, completed from reference TRBV9 and TRBJ2-2, reads DSGVTQTPKHLITATGQRVTLRCSPRSGDLSVYWYQQSLDQGLQFLIQYYNGEERAKGNILERFSAQQFPDLHSELNLSSLELGDSALYFCASSVPAGRTNTGELFFGEGSRLTVL.